This passage covers 8 T cell receptor beta chains from one sample sequenced in a study of read filtering for tumor transcriptome and immune sequencing (dated by TCRdb to 2020 to 2021). The sequencer listed for this sample is Illumina HiSeq 4000. The Immunoverse kit was used to build TCR libraries from roughly 370 ng RNA, with molecular barcoded adaptors covering alpha/delta and beta/gamma chains. The raw public reads went through TCRdb reprocessing: fastp at Q25, MiXCR clone calling, in-frame beta chains kept. One record per CDR3 amino acid sequence lists the most common genes and DNA. The sample table holds more than 30,000 distinct CDR3 sequences, of which 12% to 15% were seen once. Roughly 18% of the sample is taken by the ten largest. Input material: a population of CD138-negative cells sorted from bone marrow. The cell subset or site label, read with the paper, signifies: bone marrow mononuclear cells depleted of CD138+ plasma/myeloma cells by negative magnetic selection. The receptors derive from a donor aged 40 or over with multiple myeloma.

This clonotype was seen many times. The J gene is TRBJ2-3, the V gene TRBV29-1, with D maybe TRBD2 (6 bases). Trimming pared 3 bases from V and 5 bases from J, leaving 15 bases between. This CDR3 is built from 14 residues. Germline CDR1 SQVTM, CDR2 ANQGSEA. The CDR3 here is CSVEMHSGGDTQYF. In DNA, the CDR3 is TGCAGCGTTGAGATGCATTCCGGGGGAGATACGCAGTATTTT.

The sample holds many counts of this clonotype. V and J are TRBV7-9 and TRBJ1-1, with D hard to call. The germline V gene encodes CDR1 SEHNR and CDR2 FQNEAQ (reference sequence). The ends were cut back, 5 bases at V and 1 base at J, with 11 bases in the middle. This CDR3 is built from 14 residues. In nucleotides, the CDR3 is TGTGCCAGCAGCAAGGAGATCTCGAACACTGAAGCTTTCTTT. Translated: CASSKEISNTEAFF.

As concerns this clonotype: This sequence may be a read error, since a much larger clone differs from it by one base. This chain uses TRBV2 with TRBJ2-1; D is possibly TRBD1 or TRBD2 (6 bases each). Per germline, CDR1 SNHLY and CDR2 FYNNEI. CDR3 length equals 13 residues. The CDR3 here is CASSVGGDNGQFF. The CDR3, as DNA: TGTGCCAGCAGTGTAGGAGGGGACAATGGGCAGTTCTTC.

By share, this clonotype counts as medium-sized. CDR3 sequence reads: CSAGNIFSNQPQHF. Here the CDR3 DNA reads TGCAGTGCTGGAAACATCTTCAGCAATCAGCCCCAGCATTTT. V and J are TRBV20-1 and TRBJ1-5; D gene unclear. The CDR3 totals 14 residues. The ends were cut back, 5 bases at V and 1 base at J, with 12 bases in the middle. Germline V gene sequence: CDR1 DFQATT, CDR2 SNEGSKA (reference sequence).

With regard to this clonotype: This sequence may be a read error, since a much larger clone differs from it by one base. V is TRBV20-1 and J is TRBJ1-4; D is possibly TRBD1 (5 bases). V gave up 3 bases and J gave up 6 bases, with 14 bases separating them. Germline assignment: CDR1 DFQATT and CDR2 SNEGSKA (reference sequence). The CDR3 spans 14 residues. CDR3 loop: CSASIDSIYEKLFF. CDR3 sequence (DNA): TGCAGTGCTAGTATCGACAGTATCTATGAAAAACTGTTTTTT.

This clonotype was found a few times. The chain recombines TRBV23-1 with TRBJ2-1; no reliable D call. TRBV23-1 is an ORF, and what it does is uncertain. This CDR3 has 8 amino acids. V lost 4 bases to trimming and J lost 14 bases, with 3 bases between them. CDR3 sequence reads: CASSREFF. Here the CDR3 DNA reads TGCGCCAGCAGTCGGGAGTTCTTC.

In this sample, this clonotype turned up many times. The chain carries TRBV12-3 or TRBV12-4 and TRBJ1-2; D not certain. The V end was cut by 6 bases, the J end by 3 bases, with 11 bases between. The CDR3 length is 13 residues. The CDR3 nucleotides read TGTGCCAGCAGCCCCCGGGGTGACTATGGCTACACCTTC. Translation gives CASSPRGDYGYTF.

This clonotype was seen at least ten times. The V call is TRBV18, the J call TRBJ2-5; 8 bases match TRBD1. With 3 bases clipped from V and 4 bases from J, the junction kept 7 bases outside the gene matches. This CDR3 has 15 residues. The germline V gene encodes CDR1 KGHSH and CDR2 LQKENI. The CDR3 DNA follows: TGTGCCAGCTCACCGCCCGGACAGGGCGGAGAGACCCAGTACTTC. Translation gives CASSPPGQGGETQYF.